The text below deals with one T cell receptor beta chain. The antigen is undetermined. CDR1 is MNHNY and CDR2 is SVGAGI in the germline V gene (reference sequence). CDR3 length: 13 amino acids. V lost 0 bases and J 3 bases, leaving 6 bases between the germline ends. The sample belongs to a study of CD8 T cells in ankylosing spondylitis. The study's findings and limits: It appeared that ankylosing spondylitis blood was characterized by a TCR beta motif of several highly homologous variants. The authors reported significant enrichment of disease-linked clones in matched ankylosing spondylitis synovial fluid. In peripheral blood, disease-linked CD8+ clones occurred at relatively low frequencies.

Quantitative barcoded 5'-RACE was used to prepare TCR beta libraries. TCRdb re-analysed the 5' RACE reads in MiXCR, keeping a single row per CDR3 protein. The sample carries 150,000 to 200,000 distinct CDR3 sequences, about a sixth recorded once. The V call is TRBV6-6, the J call TRBJ2-7; no clear D. Material for sequencing was blood, either unsorted or a sorted T cell fraction (not recorded which). The sequence was obtained from a male donor with ankylosing spondylitis or in good health (not recorded which). The CDR3 sequence is CASSYSRDYEQYF. The CDR3 nucleotides read TGTGCCAGCAGTTACTCGCGCGACTACGAGCAGTACTTC.